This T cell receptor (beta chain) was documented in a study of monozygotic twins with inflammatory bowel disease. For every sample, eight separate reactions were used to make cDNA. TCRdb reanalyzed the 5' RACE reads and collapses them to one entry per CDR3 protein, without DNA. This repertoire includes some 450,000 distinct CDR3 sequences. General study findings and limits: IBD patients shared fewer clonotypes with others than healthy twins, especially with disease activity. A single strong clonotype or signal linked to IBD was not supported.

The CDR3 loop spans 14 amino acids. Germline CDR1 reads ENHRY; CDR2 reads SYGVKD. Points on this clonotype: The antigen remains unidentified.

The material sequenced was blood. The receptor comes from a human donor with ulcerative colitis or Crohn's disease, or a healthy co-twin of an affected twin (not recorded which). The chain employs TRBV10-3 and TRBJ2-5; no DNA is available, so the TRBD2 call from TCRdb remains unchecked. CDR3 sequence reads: CAISFSGGGETQYF.